This TCR beta chain was identified in a study of blood T cell repertoires in COVID-19. Study background: COVID-19 samples from acute and convalescent phases originated in the United States, Italy and Spain. PBMCs, B-cell-depleted T cells, or T cells provided the cDNA or gDNA that made up the material.

Across about two dozen US areas, participants ranged in age from 18 to 89 years. Donors were grouped by their self-reported clinical history. Here immunoSEQ multiplex PCR was the method, and the copy in TCRdb shows in-frame clones only, minus some. The sample contains some 110,000 clones, around 84% of which appear only once. The CDR3 loop spans 14 amino acids. Germline CDR1 and CDR2: MGHDK and SYGVNS. Trimming left V 4 bases short and J 1 base short, with 10 bases between. Sequencing was performed on PBMCs or T cells enriched from blood (not recorded which). This receptor was obtained from a woman in her thirties who had recovered from COVID-19. V is TRBV25-1 and J is TRBJ1-1; D is unresolved. The CDR3 loop is CASSGRVGNTEAFF. As DNA, the CDR3 is TGTGCCAGCAGTGGGCGGGTCGGGAACACTGAAGCTTTCTTT.